This TCR beta chain was obtained from a study of T cell changes during pregnancy in multiple sclerosis. Method: immunoSEQ multiplex PCR; TCRdb's copy keeps in-frame clones and lacks some. The table has fewer than 65,000 clones, about nine tenths seen once. This CDR3 has 15 residues. CDR1 and CDR2 (germline): MNHNY, SVGAGI (reference sequence). V was shortened by 2 bases and J by 1 base, with 9 bases between the two germline ends. The chain combines TRBV6-6 with TRBJ2-1; no firm D call. The input for sequencing was peripheral blood, taken in the third trimester of pregnancy. The receptor was isolated from a female donor in good health, enrolled as a control in a pregnancy study. The CDR3 loop reads CASSYEAISYNEQFF. The CDR3 nucleotides read TGTGCCAGCAGTTACGAGGCCATATCCTACAATGAGCAGTTCTTC.